The 20 T cell receptor beta chains given below trace back to one sample, sequenced in a study of Graves' ophthalmopathy and Graves' hyperthyroidism. RNA transcripts provided the template for amplifying TCR beta CDR3 regions. RT-PCR in the first round used HTBI primers; a second-round multiplex PCR followed. TCRdb re-called the multiplex PCR reads with MiXCR, one entry per CDR3 protein. This table has roughly 600,000 distinct CDR3 sequences, just under 40% appearing once. Sequencing input: peripheral blood or thyroid tissue (not recorded which). These TCRs come from an adult man with Graves' hyperthyroidism.

The rearrangement joins TRBV29-1 to TRBJ1-4, with 7 bases fitting TRBD1. The CDR3 is made up of 13 amino acids. Germline V CDR1 and CDR2: SQVTM, ANQGSEA. V shed 2 bases and J 8 bases; nucleotides not matched to a gene: 5. The chain's CDR3 is CSVERQGSEKLFF. CDR3 in DNA: TGCAGCGTTGAAAGACAGGGAAGCGAAAAACTGTTTTTT.

This clonotype was counted only a few times. The rearrangement joins TRBV6-6 to TRBJ1-5; D ambiguous. Germline V lookup: CDR1 MNHNY, CDR2 SVGAGI (reference sequence). Trimming left V 3 bases short and J 2 bases short, with 11 bases between. There are 15 residues in the CDR3. CDR3 nucleotide sequence: TGTGCCAGCAGTTATACCGCCTCCGGCAATCAGCCCCAGCATTTT. Its protein product is CASSYTASGNQPQHF.

This clonotype has more than one count but fewer than ten. The V gene is TRBV25-1, the J gene TRBJ2-3; TRBD2 matches at 9 bases. Trimming took 10 bases from V and 4 from J; bases not matched to a gene: 6. Germline CDR1 is MGHDK and CDR2 is SYGVNS. This CDR3 is 13 amino acids long. The CDR3 sequence: CAIRGGASDTQYF. In nucleotides, the CDR3 is TGTGCCATCCGCGGGGGGGCCTCAGATACGCAGTATTTT. Full variable domain (missing parts from reference TRBV25-1 and TRBJ2-3): EADIYQTPRYLVIGTGKKITLECSQTMGHDKMYWYQQDPGMELHLIHYSYGVNSTEKGDLSSESTVSRIRTEHFPLTLESARPSHTSQYLCAIRGGASDTQYFGPGTRLTVL.

The V and J genes are TRBV7-9 and TRBJ1-6; D is uncertain. Germline-derived CDR1 and CDR2 are SEHNR and FQNEAQ (reference sequence). This CDR3 region has 15 residues. The V gene lost 3 bases and the J gene lost 10 bases, with 16 bases spanning the gap. CDR3 loop: CASSFEGPTDSPLHF. CDR3 DNA sequence: TGTGCCAGCAGCTTCGAGGGCCCGACGGACTCACCCCTCCACTTT.

The chain uses TRBV9 and TRBJ2-5, with 7 bases that match TRBD1. Germline V gives CDR1 SGDLS, CDR2 YYNGEE. This CDR3 has 15 residues. The V and J ends lost 3 bases and 2 bases, in that order; junction bases with no gene match: 7. CDR3 residues: CASSGGTVPQETQYF. As DNA, the CDR3 is TGTGCCAGCAGCGGTGGGACAGTACCTCAAGAGACCCAGTACTTC.

This clonotype was detected ten times or more. The chain is built from TRBV6-6 and TRBJ1-2; 7 nucleotides align to TRBD1. Germline CDR1 is MNHNY and CDR2 is SVGAGI (reference sequence). CDR3 length equals 14 residues. V dropped 1 base and J dropped 10; count of bases not matched to a gene: 9. The CDR3 DNA reads as TGTGCCAGCAGTTACTACCCAGGGGGTGCTGTCTACACCTTC. Translated, it gives CASSYYPGGAVYTF.

As regards this clonotype: Given a much more abundant clone one base away, this may be a read error. The chain employs TRBV7-3 and TRBJ1-2; unclear D gene. CDR1 and CDR2 from the germline V gene are SGHTA and FQGTGA. The CDR3 covers 15 residues. The CDR3 protein is CASSLGGLPNYRYTF. The CDR3 DNA reads as TGTGCCAGCAGCTTGGGAGGCCTCCCTAACTATCGCTACACCTTC.

This clonotype was detected ten times or more. This chain links TRBV19 with TRBJ2-6; maybe TRBD2 (6 bases). Germline assignment: CDR1 LNHDA and CDR2 SQIVND (reference sequence). Trimming shortened V by 4 bases and J by 0 bases, and 13 bases separated the two germline ends. This CDR3 is built from 17 residues. CDR3 nucleotides: TGTGCCAGTAGTACCAGCGGGTCTCTCTCTGGGGCCAACGTCCTGACTTTC. Translating it yields CASSTSGSLSGANVLTF.

The table lists this clonotype with a few counts. The chain has TRBV12-3 or TRBV12-4 and TRBJ2-6; no reliable D call. V lost 6 bases and J lost 0, with 21 bases in between. The CDR3 length is 19 residues. For the CDR3, the DNA is TGTGCCAGCAGCCAAGCCGGGCGGAATTCCCTCTCTGGGGCCAACGTCCTGACTTTC. Its translation is CASSQAGRNSLSGANVLTF.

A few counts support this clonotype. This chain joins TRBV7-9 and TRBJ2-7, with 7 bases that match TRBD1. From germline, CDR1 is SEHNR and CDR2 FQNEAQ (reference sequence). V was pared by 8 bases and J by 1 base, with 14 bases of the junction left unmatched. The CDR3 covers 16 residues. CDR3 in amino acids: CASSPPRTGGSYEQYF. The CDR3 bases are TGTGCCAGCTCACCACCGAGGACAGGAGGATCCTACGAGCAGTACTTC.

This clonotype was detected many times. The chain employs TRBV6-6 and TRBJ1-5, with no clear D. Germline CDR1 reads MNHNY; CDR2 reads SVGAGI (reference sequence). This CDR3 is 14 amino acids long. V lost 7 bases to trimming and J lost 7 bases, with 17 bases between them. Here the CDR3 reads CASTYGLSGQPQHF. The CDR3 region has the DNA TGTGCCAGCACCTATGGGTTGAGTGGCCAGCCCCAGCATTTT.

In the case of this clonotype: A clone one base away is much larger, so this may be a read error. Because the CDR3 is missing its conserved closing phenylalanine or tryptophan, this is likely a read error. The chain combines TRBV6-6 with TRBJ1-2; TRBD1 might be the D (6 bases). The CDR3 loop spans 14 amino acids. Germline loops: CDR1 MNHNY, CDR2 SVGAGI (reference sequence). Trimming took 5 bases from V and 2 from J, leaving 12 bases between them. The DNA of the CDR3 is TGTGCCAGCAGTGAAGCTGGGACAAACTATGGCTACACCTCC. It specifies CASSEAGTNYGYTS.

This clonotype came up many times. The chain uses TRBV7-8 and TRBJ1-5, with 10 bases aligning to TRBD1. The CDR3 contains 16 residues. J gave up 5 bases and V 0 bases, and 4 bases lay outside the gene matches. Per germline, CDR1 SGHVS and CDR2 FQNEAQ. The CDR3 protein is CASSLAGTGVHQPQHF. CDR3 in DNA: TGTGCCAGCAGCTTAGCGGGGACAGGGGTTCATCAGCCCCAGCATTTT.

V and J are TRBV29-1 and TRBJ2-7; D gene unclear. Germline CDR1 SQVTM, CDR2 ANQGSEA. The CDR3 contains 13 residues. V was shortened by 3 bases and J by 7 bases, with 16 bases between the two germline ends. This chain's CDR3 is CSVDIGRTNEQYF. DNA of the CDR3: TGCAGCGTTGATATCGGCAGAACCAATGAGCAGTACTTC.

In this sample, this clonotype turned up many times. The V and J genes are TRBV13 and TRBJ1-2; tentatively, D is TRBD1 (6 bases). V shed 3 bases and J shed 5 bases, with 22 bases lying between them. Germline V gene data show CDR1 as PRHDT and CDR2 as FYEKMQ (reference sequence). The CDR3 sequence is 17 residues long. CDR3 in amino acids: CASSFAPGGDKSYGYTF. The CDR3, as DNA: TGTGCCAGCAGCTTTGCCCCGGGGGGGGACAAGTCATATGGCTACACCTTC.

This clonotype showed up many times. The chain uses TRBV6-1 and TRBJ1-2, with a weak D call TRBD1 (5 bases). Germline CDR1 MNHNS, CDR2 SASEGT. Trimming shortened V by 2 bases and J by 8 bases, and 15 bases separated the two germline ends. The CDR3 is 14 amino acids. The CDR3 DNA follows: TGTGCCAGCAGTGAATTTCCAGGGAGAAGCGGCTACACCTTC. Translating gives CASSEFPGRSGYTF.

The chain uses TRBV29-1 and TRBJ2-7; perhaps TRBD1 as D (5 bases). Germline CDR1 reads SQVTM; CDR2 reads ANQGSEA. The ends were cut back, 3 bases at V and 7 bases at J, with 13 bases in the middle. This CDR3 is 12 amino acids long. The CDR3 sequence is CSVDRDRNEQYF. CDR3 DNA: TGCAGCGTTGACAGGGATAGGAATGAGCAGTACTTC.

This clonotype was counted many times. The chain uses TRBV6-6 and TRBJ2-2; D remains ambiguous. CDR1 and CDR2 (germline): MNHNY, SVGAGI (reference sequence). CDR3 length: 13 amino acids. V was cut by 5 bases and J by 0 bases, with 4 bases left in between. CDR3 protein: CASSAANTGELFF. In DNA, the CDR3 is TGTGCCAGCAGTGCTGCGAACACCGGGGAGCTGTTTTTT.

This clonotype was recorded a few times. The chain has TRBV20-1 and TRBJ1-4; the D gene is possibly TRBD1 (6 bases). Germline-derived CDR1 and CDR2 are DFQATT and SNEGSKA (reference sequence). This CDR3 comprises 15 residues. V lost 4 bases and J lost 0, with 12 bases in between. The CDR3 DNA reads TGCAGTGCTACCCTGGACAGTGCAACTAATGAAAAACTGTTTTTT. Protein product: CSATLDSATNEKLFF.

The chain uses TRBV19 and TRBJ2-6; D is uncertain. The CDR3 covers 15 residues. Germline CDR1 and CDR2: LNHDA and SQIVND (reference sequence). Trimming removed 2 bases at V and 1 base at J, with 6 bases between. DNA of the CDR3: TGTGCCAGTAGTATAACCGCGTCTGGGGCCAACGTCCTGACTTTC. It is translated as CASSITASGANVLTF.